The table lists the clone carrying this TCR beta chain with many counts. Its antigen remains unknown. This record belongs to a study of T cells in Graves' hyperthyroidism and ophthalmopathy. Study-wide results and limits: Most thyroid-expanded clonotypes above 0.001 were also found in blood. Separating ophthalmopathy from stable hyperthyroidism was achieved by a 13 V-J model.

Trimming removed 7 bases from V and 5 bases from J, with 12 bases in between. The CDR3 is 12 residues long. Germline V gene sequence: CDR1 SNHLY, CDR2 FYNNEI. Amplified TCR beta CDR3 regions derived from RNA transcripts. The HTBI set primed first-round TCR CDR3 RT-PCR. MiXCR, applied by TCRdb to the multiplex PCR reads, yields one record per CDR3 protein. The sample records about 47,000 distinct CDR3 sequences, roughly 51% being singletons. No ophthalmopathy progression within 18 months constituted stable Graves' hyperthyroidism. Orbital computed tomography, thyroid ultrasound, serum thyroxine and TRAb, and clinical symptoms together informed the diagnoses.

The rearrangement links TRBV2 to TRBJ2-7, with D possibly matching TRBD1 (6 bases). The TCR sequence derives from a young man with Graves' hyperthyroidism. Input material: peripheral blood or thyroid tissue (not recorded which). For the CDR3, the DNA is TGTGCCAGCACAGGGGCCTACCACGAGCAGTACTTC. It is translated as CASTGAYHEQYF.